This entry describes one T cell receptor beta chain. Which antigen it targets is not known. No clone much larger than this one lies a single base away; base qualities are absent. A distance of 13 bases separates the germline ends of V and J, which lose 4 bases and 10 bases respectively. The germline V gene gives CDR1 as SNHLY and CDR2 as FYNNEI. The cysteine opens and the phenylalanine closes a CDR3 of 12 amino acids. The entry retains the CDR3 DNA only, 36 bases that are in frame from base 1. Using the deep immunoSEQ assay, TCR CDR3 regions were amplified from genomic DNA by multiplex PCR. Extracted genomic DNA from each cell subset was distributed evenly across all wells of several immunoSEQ 96-well plates, and each plate was treated as a replicate. Each replicate PCR for sorted subsets received roughly 200 ng genomic DNA, equal to tens of thousands of T cell genomes. The purified libraries were quantified using a Qubit 3.0 fluorometer, sized with a Bioanalyzer 2100, and then quantified again using the KAPA Library Quantification kit. Every immunoSEQ 96-well plate was sequenced on a separate single-read 150-cycle Illumina NextSeq 550 flow cell. The authors processed their data as follows. The immunoSEQ output contained only junctional sequences without quality scores, so filtering could not match that applied to full-length reads. Sequences were annotated with PyIR, a Python wrapper for IgBLAST v1.9, and V/J genes and CDR3 were assigned using IMGT germline references. Any read was removed if the V/J assignment was weak (E-value above 1e-6), the CDR3 was missing, or the read contained stop codons, out-of-frame junctions, or ambiguous translated residues. V3J clonotypes were defined as sequences sharing the same inferred V gene, J gene, and CDR3 amino acid sequence. The percentage overlap between two repertoires was calculated by dividing the number of shared unique clonotypes by the size of the smaller repertoire. Richness of each repertoire was evaluated using RTK rarefaction, the Chao1 estimator, and Recon v2.1 estimates of unobserved clonotypes. For all TCRbeta clonotypes obtained by the gDNA method from a handful of donors, generation probabilities were computed with OLGA. This immuneACCESS table, as held by TCRdb, lists in-frame sequences with V and J called but not all clones. Of the missing ones, under half trace to an unresolved V gene in checked studies; the others have no known cause. V and J calls and clone size are copied from that table; D and trimming were computed from the DNA. A total of about 2 million clones appear in this sample, 90% to 95% of them only once. The ten largest make up 0.1% to 0.15% of the sample.

The data originate from a study of shared clonotypes between healthy human individuals (dated by TCRdb to 2018 to 2021). With respect to the entire study: A couple of women and three men aged 18 to 49 years were included in the cohort. Per donor, three plates each were used for CD4 naive and CD4 memory, two for CD8 naive, and one for CD8 memory. To estimate repertoire size and how much clonotypes are shared between individuals, the study performed deep sequencing of blood TCR repertoires from a few healthy adults. To increase sequencing depth and limit assay-specific biases, TCR repertoire library preparation and sequencing were carried out by different laboratories using diverse techniques. Each donor's leukapheresis produced roughly between about 0.9 and 9.5 billion PBMCs. On the study overall, not on this receptor specifically: Sampling was restricted to blood, and TCR repertoires in tissues likely differ from the TCR repertoires found in blood. Across several donors, about 5% of naive CD4, roughly 3.3% of naive CD8, approximately 2.5% of memory CD4, and under 0.45% of memory CD8 clonotypes were shared. The small number of donors limited the genetic and exposure-history diversity represented. Estimated clonotype richness was generally larger for naive than for memory subsets. Compared with non-shared clonotypes, the clonotypes found in all four sorted-subset donors had higher generation probabilities. Pairwise subsampling indicated that sequencing depth was expected to affect the degree of clonotype sharing among donors. Rarefaction of sorted-subset datasets indicated incomplete sequencing despite the large sequencing depth.

The donors were healthy, HIV-negative adults with no recently reported acute infections or vaccinations. Every donor was a Caucasian adult residing in Nashville, Tennessee, USA. CD4+ T cells were enriched through magnetic negative selection, after which naive cells were positively selected on CD45RA and the remaining negative fraction served as the memory subset. Blood was collected by leukapheresis, and PBMCs were isolated by Ficoll-Histopaque density gradient centrifugation and then cryopreserved in liquid nitrogen vapor phase. Analytical flow cytometry was used to check the purity and quantity of each magnetically sorted T cell population. From each sorted fraction, genomic DNA was isolated and quantified by UV absorbance on a Nanodrop 2000c.

The sequence was collected from a man between 18 and 35 years old in good health. Sequencing was done on a sample of naive CD4+ T cells sorted from blood. What the cell subset or site label conveys for this sample: CD45RA+ positively selected. The chain is made from TRBV2 and TRBJ1-2; no confident D gene assignment can be made. The DNA sequence is TGTGCCAGCAGTGTATTAGGTAGAGACTACACCTTC. Its translation is CASSVLGRDYTF.